This T cell receptor beta chain comes out of a study of OX40 agonist ivuxolimab in advanced cancers. Study findings and constraints: Normalized expansion of T-cell clones was also low for some nonresponders. Expanded peripheral T cell antigen specificity was not determined. Those patients achieving a partial response at 0.1-3.0 mg/kg showed among the lowest clonal expansion.

TCRdb's copy holds only in-frame clones and misses some; the assay was immunoSEQ multiplex PCR. The sample lists tens of thousands of clones, approximately 80% occurring once. A word on this clone: No antigen is known for it.

Between the trimmed V and J ends, which lost 2 bases and 0 bases, there was a span of 12 bases. Germline V lookup: CDR1 SGHTA, CDR2 FQGTGA. The CDR3 is 16 residues long. The clonotype comes from an adult with an advanced solid tumor such as melanoma, head and neck, liver or kidney cancer. The chain combines TRBV7-3 with TRBJ2-3; D unclear. The sample here was CD4+ or CD8+ T cells sorted from blood, taken in a trial of the OX40 agonist ivuxolimab. In DNA form, the CDR3 reads TGTGCCAGCAGCTTAGGGCCGATAACTAGCACAGATACGCAGTATTTT. Amino acid sequence: CASSLGPITSTDTQYF.